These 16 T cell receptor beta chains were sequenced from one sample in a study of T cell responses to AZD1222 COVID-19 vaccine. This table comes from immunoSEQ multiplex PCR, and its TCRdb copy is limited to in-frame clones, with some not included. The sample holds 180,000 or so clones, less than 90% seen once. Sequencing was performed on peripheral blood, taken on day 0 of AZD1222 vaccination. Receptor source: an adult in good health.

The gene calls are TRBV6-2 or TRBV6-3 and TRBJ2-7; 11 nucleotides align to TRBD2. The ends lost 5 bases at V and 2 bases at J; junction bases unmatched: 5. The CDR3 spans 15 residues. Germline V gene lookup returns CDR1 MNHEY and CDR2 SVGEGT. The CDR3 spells CASSTSGRATYEQYF. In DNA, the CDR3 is TGTGCCAGCAGTACTAGCGGGAGAGCAACCTACGAGCAGTACTTC.

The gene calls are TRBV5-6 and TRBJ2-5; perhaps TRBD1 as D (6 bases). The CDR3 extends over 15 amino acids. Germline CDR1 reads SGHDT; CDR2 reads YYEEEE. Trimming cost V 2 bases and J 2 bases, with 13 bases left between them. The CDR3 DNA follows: TGTGCCAGCAGCTTTGGACAGACGCCTCAAGAGACCCAGTACTTC. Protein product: CASSFGQTPQETQYF.

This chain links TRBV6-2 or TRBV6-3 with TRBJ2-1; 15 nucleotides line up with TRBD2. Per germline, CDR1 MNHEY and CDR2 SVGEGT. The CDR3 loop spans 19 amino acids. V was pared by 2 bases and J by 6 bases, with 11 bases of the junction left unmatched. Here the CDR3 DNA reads TGTGCCAGCAGTTACCCGAGGACTAGCGGGGGGGGATTTGGCAATGAGCAGTTCTTC. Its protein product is CASSYPRTSGGGFGNEQFF.

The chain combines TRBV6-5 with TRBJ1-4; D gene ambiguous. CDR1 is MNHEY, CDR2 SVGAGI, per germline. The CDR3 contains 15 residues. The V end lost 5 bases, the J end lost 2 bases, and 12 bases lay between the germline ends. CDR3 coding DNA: TGTGCCAGCAGTCCCCTGGGAGGGACTAATGAAAAACTGTTTTTT. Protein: CASSPLGGTNEKLFF.

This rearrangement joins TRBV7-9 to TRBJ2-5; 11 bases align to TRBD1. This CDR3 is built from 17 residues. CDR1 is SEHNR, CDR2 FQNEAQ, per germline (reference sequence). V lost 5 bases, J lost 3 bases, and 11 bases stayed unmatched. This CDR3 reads CASSEGQGVMSKETQYF. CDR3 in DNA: TGTGCCAGCAGCGAGGGACAGGGGGTAATGTCGAAAGAGACCCAGTACTTC.

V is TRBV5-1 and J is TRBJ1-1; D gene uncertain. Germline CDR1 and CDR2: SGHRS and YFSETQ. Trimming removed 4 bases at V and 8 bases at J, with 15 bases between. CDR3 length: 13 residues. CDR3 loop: CASSPWLLGEAFF. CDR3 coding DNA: TGCGCCAGCAGCCCCTGGCTTTTAGGGGAAGCTTTCTTT.

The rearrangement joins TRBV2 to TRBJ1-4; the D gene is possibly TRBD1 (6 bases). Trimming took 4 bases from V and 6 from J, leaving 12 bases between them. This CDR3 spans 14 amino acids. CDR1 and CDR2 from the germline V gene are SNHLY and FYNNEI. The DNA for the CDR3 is TGTGCCAGCAGTGGGTTCAGGGGAGATGAAAAACTGTTTTTT. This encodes CASSGFRGDEKLFF.

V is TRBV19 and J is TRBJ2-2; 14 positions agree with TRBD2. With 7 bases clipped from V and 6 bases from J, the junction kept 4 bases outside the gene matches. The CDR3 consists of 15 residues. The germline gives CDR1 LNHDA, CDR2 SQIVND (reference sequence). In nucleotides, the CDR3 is TGTGCCAGTATGGGACTAGCGGGAGTCCCCGGGGAGCTGTTTTTT. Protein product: CASMGLAGVPGELFF.

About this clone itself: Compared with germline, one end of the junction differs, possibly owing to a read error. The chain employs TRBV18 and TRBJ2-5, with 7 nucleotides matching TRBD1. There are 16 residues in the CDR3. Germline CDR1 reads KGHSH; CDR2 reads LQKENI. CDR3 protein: CASSPLRDSPQETQYF. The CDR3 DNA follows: TGTGCCAGCTCTCCACTCCGGGACAGTCCACAAGAGACCCAGTACTTC.

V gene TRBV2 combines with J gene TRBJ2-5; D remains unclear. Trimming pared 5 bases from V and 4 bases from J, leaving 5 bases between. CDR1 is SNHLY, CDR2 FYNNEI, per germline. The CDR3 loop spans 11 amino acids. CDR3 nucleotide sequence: TGTGCCAGCAGTCAGTTAGAGACCCAGTACTTC. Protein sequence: CASSQLETQYF.

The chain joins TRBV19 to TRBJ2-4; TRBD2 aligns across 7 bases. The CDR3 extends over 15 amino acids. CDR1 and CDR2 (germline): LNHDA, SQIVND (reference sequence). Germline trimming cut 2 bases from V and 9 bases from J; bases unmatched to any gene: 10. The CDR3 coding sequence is TGTGCCAGTAGTATAACAAAGGGAGGGAAGAGCATTCAGTACTTC. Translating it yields CASSITKGGKSIQYF.

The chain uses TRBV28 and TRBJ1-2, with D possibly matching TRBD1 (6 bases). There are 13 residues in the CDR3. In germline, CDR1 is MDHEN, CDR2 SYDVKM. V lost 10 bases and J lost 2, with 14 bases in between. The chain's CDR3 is CATIMRGNYGYTF. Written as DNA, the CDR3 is TGTGCCACCATAATGAGGGGGAACTATGGCTACACCTTC.

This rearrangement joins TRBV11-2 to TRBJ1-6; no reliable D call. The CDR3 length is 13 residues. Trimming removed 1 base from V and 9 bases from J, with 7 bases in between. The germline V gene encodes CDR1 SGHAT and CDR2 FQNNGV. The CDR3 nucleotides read TGTGCCAGCAGCTTAGGGGGTCCTTCACCCCTCCACTTT. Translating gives CASSLGGPSPLHF.

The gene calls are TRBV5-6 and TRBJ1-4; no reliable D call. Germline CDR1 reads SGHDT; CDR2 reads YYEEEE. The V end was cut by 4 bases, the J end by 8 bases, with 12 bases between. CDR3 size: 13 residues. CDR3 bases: TGTGCCAGCAGCCAGGACCGAATCGAAAAACTGTTTTTT. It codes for CASSQDRIEKLFF.

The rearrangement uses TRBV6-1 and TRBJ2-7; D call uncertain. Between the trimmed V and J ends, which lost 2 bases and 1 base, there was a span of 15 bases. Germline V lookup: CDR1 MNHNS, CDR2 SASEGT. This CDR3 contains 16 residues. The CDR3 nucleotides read TGTGCCAGCAGTGAATTGAAGGTCCCCCATTCCTACGAGCAGTACGTC. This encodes CASSELKVPHSYEQYV.

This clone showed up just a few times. This CDR3 is CASGRNNEQFF. The CDR3 region has the DNA TGTGCCAGCGGTAGGAACAATGAGCAGTTCTTC. The J gene is TRBJ2-1, the V gene TRBV28; D gene unclear. The CDR3 runs to 11 residues. Trimming cost V 8 bases and J 5 bases, with 7 bases left between them. Germline assignment: CDR1 MDHEN and CDR2 SYDVKM.